Described below is a single T cell receptor (beta chain) sequence and its context. This sample is part of a study of blood T cells in healthy people across ages. Whole-study context: Template-switching capture recovered about one barcoded beta molecule per two T cells.

Sample-barcoded 5' priming and a J-beta primer mix drove a second PCR of 7 to 11 cycles. Each CDR3 protein is one row after TCRdb ran MiXCR on the 5' RACE reads. The top ten clones hold 8.7% of a sample with about 540,000 distinct CDR3 sequences, about 24% of them seen once. This CDR3 has 15 amino acids. V lost 6 bases to trimming and J lost 6 bases; unmatched junction nucleotides: 12. Germline V lookup: CDR1 MDHEN, CDR2 SYDVKM. The sample was also reused in another study, on T cells of mothers and their children.

This TCR came from a boy aged 10-17 years in good health. The chain recombines TRBV28 with TRBJ2-7, with TRBD1 matching over 9 bases. Sequencing was performed on blood. In DNA, the CDR3 is TGTGCCAGCAGCCCTGTGGGGACAGGGAAGGTCGAGCAGTACTTC. It yields the protein CASSPVGTGKVEQYF. The complete variable domain, with remaining parts taken from reference TRBV28 and TRBJ2-7, reads DVKVTQSSRYLVKRTGEKVFLECVQDMDHENMFWYRQDPGLGLRLIYFSYDVKMKEKGDIPEGYSVSREKKERFSLILESASTNQTSMYLCASSPVGTGKVEQYFGPGTRLTVT.